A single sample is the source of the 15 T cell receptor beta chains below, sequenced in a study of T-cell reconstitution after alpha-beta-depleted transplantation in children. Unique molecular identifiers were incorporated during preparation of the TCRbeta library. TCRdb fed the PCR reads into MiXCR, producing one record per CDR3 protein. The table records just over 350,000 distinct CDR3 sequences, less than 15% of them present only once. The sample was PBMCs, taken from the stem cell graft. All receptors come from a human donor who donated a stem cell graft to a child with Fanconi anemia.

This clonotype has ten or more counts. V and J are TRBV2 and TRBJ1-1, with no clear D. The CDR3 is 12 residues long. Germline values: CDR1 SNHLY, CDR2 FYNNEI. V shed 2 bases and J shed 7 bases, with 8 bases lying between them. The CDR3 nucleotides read TGTGCCAGCAGTGAATCCTGGGGTGAAGCTTTCTTT. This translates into CASSESWGEAFF.

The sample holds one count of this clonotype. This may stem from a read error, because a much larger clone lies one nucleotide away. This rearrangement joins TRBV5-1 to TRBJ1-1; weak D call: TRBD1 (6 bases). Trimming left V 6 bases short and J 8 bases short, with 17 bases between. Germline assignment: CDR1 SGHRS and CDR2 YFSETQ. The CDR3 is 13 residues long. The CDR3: CASNGGTSSEAFF. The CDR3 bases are TGCGCCAGCAACGGCGGGACATCTTCCGAAGCTTTCTTT.

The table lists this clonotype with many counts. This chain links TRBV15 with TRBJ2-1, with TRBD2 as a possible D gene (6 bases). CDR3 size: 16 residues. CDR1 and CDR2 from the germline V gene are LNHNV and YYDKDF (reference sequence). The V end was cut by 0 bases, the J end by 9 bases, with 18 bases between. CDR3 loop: CATSREPGYVGGEQFF. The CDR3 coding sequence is TGTGCCACCAGCAGAGAACCAGGGTACGTCGGGGGTGAGCAGTTCTTC. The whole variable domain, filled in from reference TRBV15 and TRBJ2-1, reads DAMVIQNPRYQVTQFGKPVTLSCSQTLNHNVMYWYQQKSSQAPKLLFHYYDKDFNNEADTPDNFQSRRPNTSFCFLDIRSPGLGDTAMYLCATSREPGYVGGEQFFGPGTRLTVL.

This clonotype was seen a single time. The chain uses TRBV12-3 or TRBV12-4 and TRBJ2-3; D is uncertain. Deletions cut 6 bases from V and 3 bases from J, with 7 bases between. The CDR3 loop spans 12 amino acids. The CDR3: CASRYSTDTQYF. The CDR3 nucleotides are TGTGCCAGCAGGTACAGTACAGATACGCAGTATTTT.

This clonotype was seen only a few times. CDR3 sequence: CAWSAGTENSPLHF. In DNA, the CDR3 is TGTGCCTGGTCAGCCGGGACAGAGAATTCACCCCTCCACTTT. The chain has TRBV30 and TRBJ1-6, with 7 nucleotides matching TRBD1. V was pared by 5 bases and J by 7 bases, with 8 bases of the junction left unmatched. The CDR3 runs 14 residues. Germline values: CDR1 GTSNPN, CDR2 SVGIG (reference sequence).

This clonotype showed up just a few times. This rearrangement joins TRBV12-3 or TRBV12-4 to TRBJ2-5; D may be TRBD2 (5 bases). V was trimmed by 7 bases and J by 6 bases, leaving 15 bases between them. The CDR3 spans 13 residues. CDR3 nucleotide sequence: TGTGCCAGCACTATTACTAGTGCGAAGACCCAGTACTTC. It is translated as CASTITSAKTQYF.

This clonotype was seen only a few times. CDR3 residues: CASSLVRGAKEAFF. DNA for the CDR3: TGTGCCAGCAGTTTAGTAAGGGGGGCGAAGGAAGCTTTCTTT. The chain has TRBV6-5 and TRBJ1-1; perhaps TRBD1 as D (6 bases). CDR1 MNHEY and CDR2 SVGAGI come from the germline V gene. Deletions cut 4 bases from V and 8 bases from J, with 17 bases between. The CDR3 length is 14 residues.

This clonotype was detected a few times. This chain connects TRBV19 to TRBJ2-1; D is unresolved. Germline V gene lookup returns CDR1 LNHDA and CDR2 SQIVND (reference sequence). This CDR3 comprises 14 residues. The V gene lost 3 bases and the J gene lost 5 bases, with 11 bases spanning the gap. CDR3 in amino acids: CASSIEQINNEQFF. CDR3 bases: TGTGCCAGTAGTATCGAACAGATCAACAATGAGCAGTTCTTC.

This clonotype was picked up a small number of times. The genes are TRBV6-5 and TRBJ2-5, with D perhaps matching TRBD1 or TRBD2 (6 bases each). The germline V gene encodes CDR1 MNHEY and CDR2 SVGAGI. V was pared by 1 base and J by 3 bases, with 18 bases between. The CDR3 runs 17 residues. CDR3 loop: CASSYWVGAGGEETQYF. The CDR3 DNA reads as TGTGCCAGCAGTTACTGGGTGGGGGCAGGAGGGGAAGAGACCCAGTACTTC.

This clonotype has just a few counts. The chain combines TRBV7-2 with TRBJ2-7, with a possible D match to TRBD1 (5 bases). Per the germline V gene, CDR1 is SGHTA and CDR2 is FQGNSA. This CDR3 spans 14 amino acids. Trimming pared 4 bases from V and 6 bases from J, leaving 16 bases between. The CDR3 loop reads CASSSSGSFAEQYF. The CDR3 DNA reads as TGTGCCAGCAGCTCATCAGGGTCCTTCGCCGAGCAGTACTTC.

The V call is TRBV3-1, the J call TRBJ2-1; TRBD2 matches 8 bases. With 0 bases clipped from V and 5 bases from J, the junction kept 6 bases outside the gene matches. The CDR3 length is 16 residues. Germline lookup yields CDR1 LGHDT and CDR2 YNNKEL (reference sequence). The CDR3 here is CASSQERRGGHNEQFF. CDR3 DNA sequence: TGTGCCAGCAGCCAAGAGCGACGGGGGGGCCACAATGAGCAGTTCTTC.

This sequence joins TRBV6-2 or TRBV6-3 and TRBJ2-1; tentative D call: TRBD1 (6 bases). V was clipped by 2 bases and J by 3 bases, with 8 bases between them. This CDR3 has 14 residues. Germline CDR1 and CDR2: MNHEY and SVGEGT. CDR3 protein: CASSYTGFYNEQFF. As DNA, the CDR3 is TGTGCCAGCAGTTACACAGGGTTCTACAATGAGCAGTTCTTC.

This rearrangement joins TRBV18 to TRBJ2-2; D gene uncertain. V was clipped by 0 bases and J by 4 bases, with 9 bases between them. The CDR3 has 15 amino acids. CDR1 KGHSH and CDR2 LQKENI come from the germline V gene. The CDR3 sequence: CASSPPSLGTGELFF. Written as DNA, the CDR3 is TGTGCCAGCTCACCACCCAGTCTAGGCACCGGGGAGCTGTTTTTT.

CDR3 residues: CASSPEGAKGYGYTF. The CDR3 DNA reads as TGTGCCAGCTCACCAGAGGGAGCTAAGGGCTATGGCTACACCTTC. This rearrangement joins TRBV18 to TRBJ1-2; D unclear. Germline CDR1 and CDR2: KGHSH and LQKENI. The V end lost 2 bases, the J end lost 4 bases, and 14 bases lay between the germline ends. CDR3 length equals 15 residues.

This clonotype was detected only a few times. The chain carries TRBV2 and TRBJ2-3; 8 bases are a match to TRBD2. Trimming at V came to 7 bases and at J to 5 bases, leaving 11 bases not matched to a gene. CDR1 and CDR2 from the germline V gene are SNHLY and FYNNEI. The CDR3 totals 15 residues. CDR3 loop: CASTYRGGAGDTQYF. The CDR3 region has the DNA TGTGCCAGCACCTACCGGGGGGGGGCTGGAGATACGCAGTATTTT.